This T cell receptor (beta chain) is from a study of shared clonotypes between healthy human individuals. The table came from immunoSEQ multiplex PCR; TCRdb's copy has only in-frame clones and leaves some out. The sample includes some 2,500,000 clones, approximately 93% of them seen just once. Study results and caveats: Read depth was anticipated to influence clonotype sharing among donors.

With respect to this clone: Its specificity is not known.

The origin of this receptor is a man between 18 and 35 years old in good health. Some clones in this sample may be carry-over from other donors' samples. Material for sequencing was naive CD4+ T cells from PBMCs. The subset is: CD45RA+ positively selected.

The CDR3 coding sequence is TGCGCCAGCAGGTCCGACAGGGGTCGAAACACCATATATTTT. Translating gives CASRSDRGRNTIYF. The V call is TRBV5-1, the J call TRBJ1-3; 8 bases map to TRBD1. Germline-derived CDR1 and CDR2 are SGHRS and YFSETQ. The CDR3 covers 14 residues. The V segment lost 5 bases and the J segment 5 bases; nucleotides outside the gene matches: 6.